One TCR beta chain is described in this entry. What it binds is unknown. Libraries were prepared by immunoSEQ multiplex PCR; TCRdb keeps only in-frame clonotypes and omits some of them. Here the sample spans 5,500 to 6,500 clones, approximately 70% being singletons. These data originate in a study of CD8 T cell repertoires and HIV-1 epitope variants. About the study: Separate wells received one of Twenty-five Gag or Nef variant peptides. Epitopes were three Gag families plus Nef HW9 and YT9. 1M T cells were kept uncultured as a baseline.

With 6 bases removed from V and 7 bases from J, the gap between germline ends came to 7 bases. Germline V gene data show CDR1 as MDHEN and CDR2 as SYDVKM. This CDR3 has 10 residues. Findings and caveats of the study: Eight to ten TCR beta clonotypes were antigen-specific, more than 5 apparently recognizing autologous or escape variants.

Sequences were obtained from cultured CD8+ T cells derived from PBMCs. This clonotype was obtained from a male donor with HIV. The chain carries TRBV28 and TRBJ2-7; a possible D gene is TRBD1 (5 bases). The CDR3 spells CASSYREQYF. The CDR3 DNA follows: TGTGCCAGCAGCTACAGGGAGCAGTACTTC.